The 23 T cell receptor beta chains below were found in one sample sequenced in a study of beta chain features in type 1 diabetes. The entirety of the isolated RNA underwent reverse transcription, so expressed TCRB transcripts were sequenced. Produced via immunoSEQ multiplex PCR; TCRdb's table is partial and in-frame only. The table records roughly 140,000 clones, roughly 53% of them present only once. Source material: Tregs from blood. These receptors all come from a man aged 18 to 35 in good health.

This clone has a handful of counts. The chain links TRBV19 to TRBJ2-1; D might be TRBD1 (6 bases). Germline CDR1 reads LNHDA; CDR2 reads SQIVND (reference sequence). The V and J ends lost 5 bases and 4 bases respectively, with 12 bases between them. The CDR3 length is 14 residues. The CDR3 reads CASSRQVGYNEQFF. The CDR3 bases are TGTGCCAGTAGTCGACAGGTAGGGTACAATGAGCAGTTCTTC.

This clone was observed a handful of times. The genes are TRBV19 and TRBJ2-1; 10 bases match TRBD2. The V segment lost 2 bases and the J segment 6 bases; nucleotides outside the gene matches: 13. This CDR3 has 18 amino acids. CDR1 and CDR2 from the germline V gene are LNHDA and SQIVND (reference sequence). Here the CDR3 reads CASSIIFLAGDRGNEQFF. The CDR3 region has the DNA TGTGCCAGTAGTATAATATTCCTAGCGGGAGACCGGGGCAATGAGCAGTTCTTC.

This chain joins TRBV13 and TRBJ1-1, with a tentative D call TRBD1 (6 bases). The CDR3 is made up of 13 amino acids. CDR1 and CDR2 (germline): PRHDT, FYEKMQ (reference sequence). Trimming stripped 5 bases from V and 11 bases from J, with 18 bases between. CDR3 region: CASSQIPGDWAFF. For the CDR3, the DNA is TGTGCCAGCAGCCAGATTCCAGGGGATTGGGCTTTCTTT.

This rearrangement joins TRBV9 to TRBJ2-7, with 10 bases that match TRBD2. V was pared by 0 bases and J by 5 bases, with 5 bases of the junction left unmatched. Germline values: CDR1 SGDLS, CDR2 YYNGEE. The CDR3 is 15 residues long. The CDR3 reads CASSVALAGFDEQYF. DNA of the CDR3: TGTGCCAGCAGCGTAGCACTAGCGGGATTCGACGAGCAGTACTTC. Full variable domain (missing parts from reference TRBV9 and TRBJ2-7): DSGVTQTPKHLITATGQRVTLRCSPRSGDLSVYWYQQSLDQGLQFLIQYYNGEERAKGNILERFSAQQFPDLHSELNLSSLELGDSALYFCASSVALAGFDEQYFGPGTRLTVT.

This clone has a handful of counts. This chain joins TRBV5-1 and TRBJ2-7; D unresolved. The CDR3 length is 12 residues. Trimming shortened V by 7 bases and J by 1 base, and 9 bases separated the two germline ends. Germline V CDR1 and CDR2: SGHRS, YFSETQ. DNA for the CDR3: TGCGCCAGCGCAGGTCGATCCTACGAGCAGTACTTC. It is translated as CASAGRSYEQYF.

This clone has a single count. The chain combines TRBV28 with TRBJ1-2, with 8 bases matching TRBD1. This CDR3 spans 14 amino acids. The V gene end was trimmed by 2 bases and the J gene end by 7 bases; junction bases not matched to a gene: 6. Germline CDR1 is MDHEN and CDR2 is SYDVKM. CDR3 protein: CASSLPDRDIGYTF. The DNA for the CDR3 is TGTGCCAGCAGTTTACCGGACAGGGATATTGGCTACACCTTC.

This chain connects TRBV6-1 to TRBJ1-1; no clear D gene. This CDR3 has 14 residues. Trimming shortened V by 6 bases and J by 3 bases, and 14 bases separated the two germline ends. Per the germline V gene, CDR1 is MNHNS and CDR2 is SASEGT. The chain's CDR3 is CASRTWLADTEAFF. In nucleotides, the CDR3 is TGTGCCAGCAGGACCTGGCTAGCGGACACTGAAGCTTTCTTT.

The chain employs TRBV5-1 and TRBJ2-5; 14 nucleotides match TRBD2. CDR3 length: 17 amino acids. J was trimmed by 5 bases and V by 5 bases; bases with no gene match: 11. CDR1 is SGHRS and CDR2 is YFSETQ in the germline V gene. The CDR3 DNA is TGCGCCAGCAGTCCTTGGACTAGCGGGAGGCTCGGGGAGACCCAGTACTTC. Its translation: CASSPWTSGRLGETQYF. Combining the CDR3 with reference TRBV5-1 and TRBJ2-5 gives the whole variable domain KAGVTQTPRYLIKTRGQQVTLSCSPISGHRSVSWYQQTPGQGLQFLFEYFSETQRNKGNFPGRFSGRQFSNSRSEMNVSTLELGDSALYLCASSPWTSGRLGETQYFGPGTRLLVL.

The CDR3 nucleotides read TGTGCCAGCAGCCCCAGACAGGGACCCTACGAGCAGTACTTC. Translation gives CASSPRQGPYEQYF. The gene calls are TRBV7-9 and TRBJ2-7, with 7 bases lining up with TRBD1. CDR3 size: 14 residues. Trimming took 5 bases from V and 2 from J; bases not matched to a gene: 6. Germline CDR1 is SEHNR and CDR2 is FQNEAQ (reference sequence).

The chain is built from TRBV7-2 and TRBJ2-7, with TRBD2 matching 8 bases. CDR1 and CDR2 from the germline V gene are SGHTA and FQGNSA. The length of the CDR3 is 17 residues. Trimming at V came to 4 bases and at J to 0 bases, leaving 11 bases not matched to a gene. The chain's CDR3 is CASSSRPSGPSSYEQYF. Written as DNA, the CDR3 is TGTGCCAGCAGCTCTCGCCCTAGCGGGCCCAGCTCCTACGAGCAGTACTTC.

This clone was detected a few times. The chain combines TRBV9 with TRBJ2-7; D might be TRBD2 (6 bases). The V end was cut by 4 bases, the J end by 4 bases, with 18 bases between. CDR3 length: 15 residues. Germline assignment: CDR1 SGDLS and CDR2 YYNGEE. In DNA form, the CDR3 reads TGTGCCAGCAGCTCAGGAGGCGGGATAAAGTACGAGCAGTACTTC. Protein: CASSSGGGIKYEQYF.

The chain has TRBV5-1 and TRBJ2-3, with D perhaps matching TRBD1 (5 bases). The CDR3 has 15 amino acids. Germline lookup yields CDR1 SGHRS and CDR2 YFSETQ. Trimming left V 0 bases short and J 0 bases short, with 8 bases between. The CDR3 sequence is CASSLAGSSTDTQYF. The CDR3 nucleotides read TGCGCCAGCAGCTTGGCAGGGTCCAGCACAGATACGCAGTATTTT.

The chain links TRBV7-9 to TRBJ1-2; D unresolved. The germline V gene encodes CDR1 SEHNR and CDR2 FQNEAQ (reference sequence). Trimming cost V 0 bases and J 5 bases, with 7 bases left between them. The CDR3 is made up of 13 amino acids. CDR3 sequence reads: CASSLASSYGYTF. The CDR3 nucleotides read TGTGCCAGCAGCTTAGCCTCCTCGTATGGCTACACCTTC.

V and J are TRBV7-8 and TRBJ1-1, with D tentatively TRBD1 (5 bases). CDR1 is SGHVS and CDR2 is FQNEAQ in the germline V gene. Trimming shortened V by 1 base and J by 0 bases, and 24 bases separated the two germline ends. The CDR3 is 20 residues long. The CDR3 is CASSLVFSGGTSLMNTEAFF. The CDR3 DNA is TGTGCCAGCAGCTTAGTCTTCTCTGGAGGGACCAGCCTCATGAACACTGAAGCTTTCTTT.

For the CDR3, the DNA is TGCAGCGGGGAAAGGGGCATCGCTGAAGCTTTCTTT. Protein: CSGERGIAEAFF. This sequence joins TRBV29-1 and TRBJ1-1; maybe TRBD1 (5 bases). Germline V gives CDR1 SQVTM, CDR2 ANQGSEA. The CDR3 runs to 12 residues. Trimming took off 7 bases at V and 6 bases at J, with 15 bases between the two ends.

This clone was found a few times. V usage is TRBV30 and J usage is TRBJ2-7, with TRBD1 identical over 7 bases. From germline, CDR1 is GTSNPN and CDR2 SVGIG (reference sequence). The CDR3 runs to 13 residues. Germline trimming cut 5 bases from V and 3 bases from J; bases unmatched to any gene: 7. CDR3 residues: CAWWRQGNYEQYF. Written as DNA, the CDR3 is TGTGCCTGGTGGAGACAGGGAAACTACGAGCAGTACTTC.

The genes are TRBV5-4 and TRBJ2-1; TRBD2 matches 11 bases. The germline CDR1 and CDR2 sequences are SGHNT and YYREEE (reference sequence). The CDR3 is 17 residues long. With 2 bases clipped from V and 2 bases from J, the junction kept 6 bases outside the gene matches. CDR3 bases: TGTGCCAGCAGCTTAACTAGCGGGAGTAACACCTACAATGAGCAGTTCTTC. Amino acid sequence: CASSLTSGSNTYNEQFF.

J is TRBJ2-2 and V is TRBV7-6; 15 nucleotides line up with TRBD2. Germline CDR1 is SGHVS and CDR2 is FNYEAQ. The CDR3 covers 16 residues. Unmatched junction bases numbered 4, after V lost 2 bases and J lost 9 bases. CDR3 coding DNA: TGTGCCAGCAGCTTAAGGACTAGCGGGAGGGGAAGGGAGCTGTTTTTT. Protein product: CASSLRTSGRGRELFF.

This chain joins TRBV4-1 and TRBJ1-6; weak D call: TRBD1 (5 bases). The CDR3 sequence is 14 residues long. With 4 bases removed from V and 11 bases from J, the gap between germline ends came to 15 bases. Germline V gene lookup returns CDR1 MGHRA and CDR2 YSYEKL. DNA for the CDR3: TGCGCCAGCAGCCTCCGGACGGGGGATACACCCCTCCACTTT. Its translation is CASSLRTGDTPLHF.

This rearrangement joins TRBV7-2 to TRBJ2-7; 11 positions match TRBD2. CDR1 is SGHTA, CDR2 FQGNSA, per germline. CDR3 length: 18 residues. The V gene end was trimmed by 5 bases and the J gene end by 1 base; junction bases not matched to a gene: 13. This chain's CDR3 is CASSVFPSGGPISYEQYF. DNA of the CDR3: TGTGCCAGCAGCGTTTTTCCTAGCGGGGGGCCAATTTCCTACGAGCAGTACTTC.

J is TRBJ2-5 and V is TRBV15; tentatively, D is TRBD1 (5 bases). V lost 8 bases, J lost 5 bases, and 12 bases lay in between. The length of the CDR3 is 12 residues. Germline CDR1 reads LNHNV; CDR2 reads YYDKDF (reference sequence). CDR3 bases: TGTGCCACCCTGGGGCTTCGGGAGACCCAGTACTTC. Protein: CATLGLRETQYF.

The rearrangement joins TRBV11-2 to TRBJ2-2; TRBD1 agrees at 9 bases. The CDR3 spans 13 residues. The V gene end was trimmed by 6 bases and the J gene end by 12 bases; junction bases not matched to a gene: 8. In germline, CDR1 is SGHAT, CDR2 FQNNGV. This CDR3 reads CASRIQGAEKLFF. In DNA, the CDR3 is TGTGCCAGCAGGATACAGGGGGCCGAGAAGCTGTTTTTT.

The chain joins TRBV5-1 to TRBJ1-5; a weak D match, TRBD1 (5 bases). The CDR3 is 14 residues long. The V end was cut by 0 bases, the J end by 6 bases, with 10 bases between. Germline V gene lookup returns CDR1 SGHRS and CDR2 YFSETQ. The CDR3 DNA reads TGCGCCAGCAGCTTGGGGGACTTCGGTCAGCCCCAGCATTTT. This sequence encodes CASSLGDFGQPQHF. The full variable domain, completed using reference TRBV5-1 and TRBJ1-5, is KAGVTQTPRYLIKTRGQQVTLSCSPISGHRSVSWYQQTPGQGLQFLFEYFSETQRNKGNFPGRFSGRQFSNSRSEMNVSTLELGDSALYLCASSLGDFGQPQHFGDGTRLSIL.